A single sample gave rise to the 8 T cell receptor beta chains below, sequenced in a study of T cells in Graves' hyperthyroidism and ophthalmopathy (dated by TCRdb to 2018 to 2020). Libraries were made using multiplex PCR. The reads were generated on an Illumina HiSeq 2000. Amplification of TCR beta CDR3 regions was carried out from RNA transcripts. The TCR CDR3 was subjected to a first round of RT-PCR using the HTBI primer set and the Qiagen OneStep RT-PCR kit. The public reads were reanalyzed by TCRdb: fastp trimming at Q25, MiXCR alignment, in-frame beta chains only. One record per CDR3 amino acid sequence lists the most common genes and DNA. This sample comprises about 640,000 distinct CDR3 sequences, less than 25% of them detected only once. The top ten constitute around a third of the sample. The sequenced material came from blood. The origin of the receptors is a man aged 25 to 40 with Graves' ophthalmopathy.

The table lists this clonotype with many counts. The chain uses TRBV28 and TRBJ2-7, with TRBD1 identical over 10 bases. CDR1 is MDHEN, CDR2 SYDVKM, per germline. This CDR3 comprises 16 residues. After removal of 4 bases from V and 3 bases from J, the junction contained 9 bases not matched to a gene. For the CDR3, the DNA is TGTGCCAGCAGTTACCCCACGGGACAGGGGCTCTACGAGCAGTACTTC. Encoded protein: CASSYPTGQGLYEQYF.

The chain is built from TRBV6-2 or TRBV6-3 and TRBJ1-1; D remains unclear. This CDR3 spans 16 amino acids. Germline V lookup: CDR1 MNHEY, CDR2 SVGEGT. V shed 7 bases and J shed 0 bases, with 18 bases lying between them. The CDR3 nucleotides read TGTGCCAGCACCCCGGAACCTTTCTCTATGAACACTGAAGCTTTCTTT. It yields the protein CASTPEPFSMNTEAFF.

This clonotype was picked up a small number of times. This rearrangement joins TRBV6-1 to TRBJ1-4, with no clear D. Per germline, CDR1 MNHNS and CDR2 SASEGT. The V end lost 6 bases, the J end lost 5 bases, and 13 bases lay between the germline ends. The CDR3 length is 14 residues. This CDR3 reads CASRDPGPNEKLFF. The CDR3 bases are TGTGCCAGCAGGGATCCGGGCCCAAATGAAAAACTGTTTTTT.

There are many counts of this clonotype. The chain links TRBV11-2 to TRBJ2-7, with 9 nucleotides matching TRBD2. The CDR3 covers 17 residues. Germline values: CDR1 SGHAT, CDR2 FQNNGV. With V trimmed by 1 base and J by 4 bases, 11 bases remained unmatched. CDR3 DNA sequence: TGTGCCAGCAGCTTAGCGGTGCGGGGACTAGCAACGTACGAGCAGTACTTC. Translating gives CASSLAVRGLATYEQYF.

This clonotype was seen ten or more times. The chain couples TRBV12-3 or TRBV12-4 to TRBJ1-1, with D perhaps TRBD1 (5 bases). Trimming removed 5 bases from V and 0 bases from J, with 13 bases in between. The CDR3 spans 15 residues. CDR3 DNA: TGTGCCAGCAGTCCCCAAGGGACGTTGAACACTGAAGCTTTCTTT. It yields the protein CASSPQGTLNTEAFF.

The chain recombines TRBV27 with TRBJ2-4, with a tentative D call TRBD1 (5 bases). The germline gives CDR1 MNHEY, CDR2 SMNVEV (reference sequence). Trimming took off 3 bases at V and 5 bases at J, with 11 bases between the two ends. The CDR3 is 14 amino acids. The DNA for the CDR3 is TGTGCCAGCAGTTTTAGGGGTGTCGAAAACATTCAGTACTTC. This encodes CASSFRGVENIQYF.

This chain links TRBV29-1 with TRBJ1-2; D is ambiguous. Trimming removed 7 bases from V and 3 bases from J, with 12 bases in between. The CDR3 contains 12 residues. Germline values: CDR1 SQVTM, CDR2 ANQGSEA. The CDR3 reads CSEEELYYGYTF. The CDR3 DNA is TGCAGCGAGGAAGAGCTCTACTATGGCTACACCTTC.

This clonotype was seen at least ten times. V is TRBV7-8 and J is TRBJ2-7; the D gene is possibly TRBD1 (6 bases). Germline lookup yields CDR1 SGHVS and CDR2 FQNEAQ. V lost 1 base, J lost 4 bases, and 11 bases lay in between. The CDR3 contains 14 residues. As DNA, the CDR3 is TGTGCCAGCAGCTTAGAGGCAGGGGTGTACGAGCAGTACTTC. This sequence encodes CASSLEAGVYEQYF.